This is a list of T cell receptor beta chains from one sample in a study of CD8+ T cells in alopecia areata. Sequenced by immunoSEQ multiplex PCR; TCRdb stores in-frame clones only, minus some. The repertoire holds about 110,000 clones, 45% to 60% seen once, with around 25% in the top ten. Sequencing used NKG2D-low CD8+ T cells sorted from blood. Receptor source: a human donor with alopecia areata. Each CDR3 is given with its conserved first and last residue. Fields, in order: V gene, D gene, clone size, J gene, CDR3 protein, CDR3 DNA. D genes are given only for firm matches. Clone size is shown for a subset of rows, as once, few, many or a class of expanded clone.

TRBV7-9	-	few	TRBJ2-6	CASSGRQVSGANVLTF	TGTGCCAGCAGCGGAAGACAGGTCTCTGGGGCCAACGTCCTGACTTTC
TRBV27	TRBD2	-	TRBJ2-1	CASSLSGSSYNEQFF	TGTGCCAGCAGTTTAAGCGGGAGCTCCTACAATGAGCAGTTCTTC
TRBV27	-	-	TRBJ2-6	CASSLSTGANVLTF	TGTGCCAGCAGTTTGTCGACGGGGGCCAACGTCCTGACTTTC
TRBV25-1	-	-	TRBJ1-4	CASSELGAGKLFF	TGTGCCAGCAGTGAGCTCGGGGCGGGAAAACTGTTTTTT
TRBV4-1	TRBD2	-	TRBJ2-7	CASSHQNSGNHEQYF	TGCGCCAGCAGCCACCAAAATAGCGGGAACCACGAGCAGTACTTC
TRBV5-1	TRBD2	-	TRBJ2-5	CASSLSLAGGPSEETQYF	TGCGCCAGCAGCTTGTCCCTAGCGGGAGGGCCGAGTGAGGAGACCCAGTACTTC
TRBV7-9	TRBD2	-	TRBJ2-7	CASREGAYEQYF	TGTGCCAGTCGGGAGGGTGCCTACGAGCAGTACTTC
TRBV13	-	-	TRBJ1-1	CASSPQGLGGTEAFF	TGTGCCAGCAGCCCGCAGGGGCTGGGAGGCACTGAAGCTTTCTTT
TRBV28	TRBD2	few	TRBJ2-1	CASSLLTSGRLNEQFF	TGTGCCAGCAGTTTGTTGACTAGCGGGAGGCTCAATGAGCAGTTCTTC
TRBV5-1	TRBD2	few	TRBJ2-1	CASSLGPPGLAPSSYNEQFF	TGCGCCAGCAGCTTGGGGCCCCCGGGACTAGCGCCCAGCTCCTACAATGAGCAGTTCTTC
TRBV6-6	-	-	TRBJ2-7	CASSSSPSYEQYF	TGTGCCAGCAGTTCTAGTCCCTCCTACGAGCAGTACTTC
TRBV29-1	TRBD1	few	TRBJ1-2	CSVEWTGLGYTF	TGCAGCGTTGAATGGACAGGGCTCGGCTACACCTTC
TRBV19	-	few	TRBJ1-1	CASSIKQGLTEAFF	TGTGCCAGTAGTATAAAGCAGGGACTCACTGAAGCTTTCTTT
TRBV4-1	-	-	TRBJ2-5	CASSQENPGEGETQYF	TGCGCCAGCAGCCAAGAGAATCCAGGGGAAGGAGAGACCCAGTACTTC
TRBV19	-	-	TRBJ2-3	CASSIEQGVLDTQYF	TGTGCCAGTAGTATAGAGCAAGGGGTCCTGGATACGCAGTATTTT
TRBV6-6	TRBD2	-	TRBJ2-5	CASSRLAGGPTETQYF	TGTGCCAGCAGCCGACTAGCGGGAGGGCCGACAGAGACCCAGTACTTC
TRBV29-1	TRBD2	-	TRBJ2-7	CSVETSYSYEQYF	TGCAGCGTTGAGACTAGCTACTCCTACGAGCAGTACTTC
TRBV5-1	-	-	TRBJ2-1	CASGTYNEQFF	TGCGCCAGCGGTACTTACAATGAGCAGTTCTTC
TRBV29-1	TRBD2	-	TRBJ2-7	CSGGRVGEQYF	TGCAGCGGCGGGAGGGTCGGCGAGCAGTACTTC
TRBV5-6	-	once	TRBJ2-5	CASSRTNGPQYF	TGTGCCAGCAGCAGGACCAACGGGCCCCAGTACTTC
TRBV6-5	TRBD1	-	TRBJ1-4	CASSRGQMNEKLFF	TGTGCCAGCAGCCGGGGACAGATGAATGAAAAACTGTTTTTT
TRBV2	TRBD1	-	TRBJ1-2	CASSVQRGQGMTNYGYTF	TGTGCCAGCAGTGTCCAAAGGGGACAGGGAATGACTAACTATGGCTACACCTTC
TRBV25-1	TRBD1	once	TRBJ1-2	CASSDWDRGYGYTF	TGTGCCAGCAGTGATTGGGACAGGGGTTATGGCTACACCTTC
TRBV5-1	TRBD1	-	TRBJ2-2	CASSPWAGGTGELFF	TGCGCCAGCAGCCCCTGGGCAGGGGGCACAGGGGAGCTGTTTTTT
TRBV19	-	medium-sized	TRBJ1-5	CASSMWEGQPQHF	TGTGCCAGTAGTATGTGGGAGGGTCAGCCCCAGCATTTT
TRBV7-2	-	-	TRBJ1-1	CASIQNVEGAEAFF	TGTGCCAGCATCCAAAACGTGGAAGGAGCTGAAGCTTTCTTT
TRBV6-5	-	-	TRBJ2-7	CASSYRDASTYEQYF	TGTGCCAGCAGTTACAGGGACGCTTCTACCTACGAGCAGTACTTC
TRBV7-8	-	-	TRBJ2-3	CASSKLGRTYSTDTQYF	TGTGCCAGCAGCAAGCTGGGACGGACATATAGCACAGATACGCAGTATTTT